This section outlines one T cell receptor (beta chain) sequence together with its context. The antigen is not known. The data belong to a study of siplizumab effects on memory and regulatory T cells. Study-wide points: Among alloreactive clones, only a minor fraction mapped to unstimulated subsets. Naive T cells apparently outstripped memory cells in diversity and seemed major alloresponse contributors.

The CDR3 extends over 15 amino acids. Trimming at V came to 0 bases and at J to 7 bases, leaving 3 bases not matched to a gene. About 100,000 TCR templates underwent assay in each sample. Some clones are missing from TCRdb's copy, which holds only in-frame ones; the method was immunoSEQ multiplex PCR. The sample has 75,000 to 100,000 clones, 90% to 95% seen once. This clonotype was obtained from a human donor in good health. The V gene is TRBV23-1, the J gene TRBJ1-6; 7 bases match TRBD1. TRBV23-1 is an ORF; its function is uncertain. The sequencing input was non-Treg CD4+ T cells sorted from blood. CDR3 in DNA: TGCGCCAGCAGTCAATCAGGGACAGAGAATTCACCCCTCCACTTT. It encodes CASSQSGTENSPLHF.